This section outlines one T cell receptor (beta chain) sequence together with its context. What it binds is not known. Libraries were prepared by immunoSEQ multiplex PCR; TCRdb keeps only in-frame clonotypes and omits some of them. The table has roughly 130,000 clones, roughly 91% seen once. The CDR3 is 15 residues long. With 0 bases removed from V and 9 bases from J, the gap between germline ends came to 18 bases. Per the germline V gene, CDR1 is LNHNV and CDR2 is YYDKDF (reference sequence). The sample originates from a study of cytomegalovirus exposure and HLA in healthy donors. General study results and limits: There were 150 to 200 TCR beta chains listed as cytomegalovirus-associated. The finding came from a later analysis; first-cohort TCR clusters tended to co-occur in the 110 or so validation repertoires.

The approximately 120-subject validation cohort, separate from the roughly 700-subject first cohort, included the donors. The receptor was derived from a man aged 25-45 years in good health and CMV-seronegative. Sequencing was carried out using PBMCs. V and J are TRBV15 and TRBJ2-7; TRBD2 is a possible D gene (6 bases). The DNA of the CDR3 is TGTGCCACCAGCAGAGACCCCGGTCAAGGGGACTGGCAGTACTTC. It codes for CATSRDPGQGDWQYF. Full variable domain (remainder filled in from reference TRBV15 and TRBJ2-7): DAMVIQNPRYQVTQFGKPVTLSCSQTLNHNVMYWYQQKSSQAPKLLFHYYDKDFNNEADTPDNFQSRRPNTSFCFLDIRSPGLGDTAMYLCATSRDPGQGDWQYFGPGTRLTVT.